This T cell receptor beta chain was captured by sequencing in a study of cytomegalovirus exposure and HLA in healthy donors. Study as a whole: From HLA-typed donors, an early data release held roughly 80 million unique TCRs. Findings and limits, study-wide: In an earlier analysis, productive rearrangement rates for most beta V segments clustered near 90% or 30%. In a later analysis, TCR beta V- and J-gene trimming was associated with a missense DCLRE1C variant.

Researchers ran the PCR with 60 Vbeta and 13 Jbeta primers. Assay used: immunoSEQ multiplex PCR; TCRdb lists only in-frame clones, some missing. The sample has over 150,000 clones, 70% to 85% seen once. Healthy bone marrow donors made up the cohort. Of note for this clone: Antigen: not known.

The CDR3 sequence is 16 residues long. The germline V gene has CDR1 SGHRS and CDR2 YFSETQ. The germline V and J ends were trimmed by 0 bases and 0 bases, with 9 bases remaining between them. The chain is built from TRBV5-1 and TRBJ2-2; D not certain. The sequenced material came from PBMCs. This TCR derives from a girl aged 2-10 years in good health and CMV-seropositive. CDR3: CASSLGTFPNTGELFF. CDR3 nucleotide sequence: TGCGCCAGCAGCTTGGGTACATTTCCGAACACCGGGGAGCTGTTTTTT.